Listed below are T cell receptor beta chains from one sample, sequenced in a study of shared clonotypes between healthy human individuals. Sequencing used immunoSEQ multiplex PCR; TCRdb keeps in-frame clones, though not all of them. The data show some 2,500,000 clones, roughly 93% seen once. Sequenced: naive CD4+ T cells from PBMCs. The receptor set was obtained from a man between 18 and 29 years old in good health. Some clones in this sample may be carry-over from other donors' samples. CDR3s include the opening cysteine and the closing phenylalanine or tryptophan. The D gene is left open where the match is weak. Only part of the rows carry a size: once, few, many, or a class if the clone is expanded.

V,D,size,J,CDR3,DNA
TRBV6-4,-,-,TRBJ2-1,CASSDSILPREKFF,TGTGCCAGCAGTGACTCGATCCTCCCTCGGGAGAAGTTCTTC
TRBV7-3,-,-,TRBJ2-7,CASSFSWTETIEQYF,TGTGCCAGCAGCTTCTCCTGGACCGAAACGATCGAGCAGTACTTC
TRBV7-3,-,-,TRBJ2-3,CASSSTGQDTQYF,TGTGCCAGCAGCTCGACAGGCCAGGATACGCAGTATTTT
TRBV4-1,-,once,TRBJ2-7,CASSQDRGEQYF,TGCGCCAGCAGCCAAGATAGGGGCGAGCAGTACTTC
TRBV29-1,-,-,TRBJ1-1,CSVEVREYTEAFF,TGCAGCGTTGAGGTTAGAGAATACACTGAAGCTTTCTTT
TRBV27,TRBD2,-,TRBJ2-1,CASSGLAGVGEQFF,TGTGCCAGCAGTGGCCTAGCGGGAGTCGGGGAGCAGTTCTTC
TRBV30,-,-,TRBJ1-5,CAWSSLKGQPQHF,TGTGCCTGGAGTTCCCTGAAGGGCCAGCCCCAGCATTTT
TRBV28,TRBD1,once,TRBJ1-5,CASSDRGNQPQHF,TGTGCCAGCAGTGACAGGGGTAATCAGCCCCAGCATTTT
TRBV4-3,-,-,TRBJ2-5,CASSQDWRAQETQYF,TGCGCCAGCAGCCAAGATTGGCGAGCTCAAGAGACCCAGTACTTC
TRBV2,-,-,TRBJ2-5,CASGTQGVETQYF,TGTGCCAGCGGGACTCAAGGGGTGGAGACCCAGTACTTC
TRBV2,TRBD2,few,TRBJ2-3,CASSPGGDTQYF,TGTGCCAGCAGTCCGGGGGGGGATACGCAGTATTTT
TRBV19,-,-,TRBJ1-1,CASSYGGGSPAFF,TGTGCCAGTAGTTACGGGGGGGGAAGCCCAGCTTTCTTT
TRBV4-1,TRBD1,once,TRBJ1-3,CASSQDPGQRTGNTIYF,TGCGCCAGCAGCCAAGATCCGGGACAGAGAACTGGAAACACCATATATTTT
TRBV28,TRBD2,-,TRBJ2-5,CASSSSGLARQETQYF,TGTGCCAGCAGTTCCTCGGGACTAGCGAGACAAGAGACCCAGTACTTC
TRBV19,-,-,TRBJ1-4,CASSSYSRDTEKLFF,TGTGCCAGTAGTTCATACAGCCGGGACACTGAAAAACTGTTTTTT
TRBV5-1,TRBD2,-,TRBJ2-3,CASSLGLAGDTQYF,TGCGCCAGCAGCTTGGGACTAGCGGGAGATACGCAGTATTTT
TRBV11-3,TRBD2,once,TRBJ2-3,CASSFGASGSVDTQYF,TGTGCCAGCAGCTTCGGGGCTAGCGGGAGTGTAGATACGCAGTATTTT
TRBV27,TRBD2,-,TRBJ2-7,CASSLYAGGPSEQYF,TGTGCCAGCAGTTTATACGCGGGAGGGCCGAGTGAGCAGTACTTC
TRBV7-9,TRBD1,-,TRBJ2-2,CASSWTGTGLVGELFF,TGTGCCAGCAGCTGGACTGGGACAGGGTTGGTCGGGGAGCTGTTTTTT
TRBV19,-,once,TRBJ1-5,CASSTRALRTDRSNQPQHF,TGTGCCAGTAGTACCCGAGCCCTAAGGACAGACCGCAGCAATCAGCCCCAGCATTTT
TRBV9,TRBD2,-,TRBJ2-1,CASSPRIGGRDNEQFF,TGTGCCAGCAGCCCGAGGATTGGAGGGAGGGACAATGAGCAGTTCTTC
TRBV5-1,-,-,TRBJ2-1,CASSLGQGNANEQFF,TGCGCCAGCAGCTTGGGGCAGGGGAATGCCAATGAGCAGTTCTTC
TRBV2,-,few,TRBJ1-2,CASSMEGQAGYTF,TGTGCCAGCAGCATGGAGGGGCAGGCGGGCTACACCTTC
TRBV29-1,TRBD1,-,TRBJ1-1,CSVEPWTGEAFF,TGCAGCGTGGAACCTTGGACAGGTGAAGCTTTCTTT
TRBV7-3,-,-,TRBJ2-5,CASSLSRDGETQYF,TGTGCCAGCAGCTTAAGTCGAGACGGGGAGACCCAGTACTTC